The subject of this entry is one TCR beta chain. What it recognizes is unknown. Since a much larger clone is just one base distant, this may be a read error. These data originate in a study of read filtering for tumor transcriptome and immune sequencing. Study information: The cohort had over 16 men and more than 11 women aged about 45 to 80, mean roughly 70 years. General observations from the study: Compared with RNA-seq, IR-seq gave much higher clonotype depth and reliability. The CD138-negative fraction was mixed bone marrow immune cells, not pure T cells.

At the time of active disease, bone marrow was collected from every patient. The library was built from approximately 400 ng RNA with molecular barcoded adaptors for alpha/delta and beta/gamma chains. Each CDR3 protein gets one entry after TCRdb re-called the reads with MiXCR. The sample includes more than 55,000 distinct CDR3 sequences, 20% of them seen just once. The CDR3 spans 14 residues. Germline values: CDR1 MGHRA, CDR2 YSYEKL. The clonotype originates from a donor at least 40 years old with multiple myeloma. Input material: a population of CD138-negative cells sorted from bone marrow. The J gene is TRBJ1-1, the V gene TRBV4-1; D unclear. CDR3 sequence reads: CPSSPRQRNTEAFF. The CDR3 DNA sequence: TGCCCCAGCAGCCCCAGGCAACGGAACACTGAAGCTTTCTTT.